This T cell receptor beta chain was sequenced during a study of blood T cell repertoires in COVID-19. Across the whole study: COVID-19 samples collected from the United States, Italy and Spain covered acute and convalescent phases. Sample material is recorded as cDNA or gDNA derived from T cells, B-cell-depleted T cells, or PBMCs.

Trimming stripped 1 base from V and 8 bases from J, with 8 bases between. The length of the CDR3 is 13 residues. Authors' analysis steps: From reference gene primer amplification, estimates of nucleated cell counts were derived. Sequencing used immunoSEQ multiplex PCR; TCRdb keeps in-frame clones, though not all of them. V, J and clone size are taken as reported in that table, and D and trimming were inferred from the DNA itself. In the table there are approximately 150,000 clones, roughly 85% of which are singletons. The rearrangement uses TRBV12-3 or TRBV12-4 and TRBJ2-2; no reliable D call. This sequence was found in a man aged 70 or older with acute or convalescent COVID-19. Sample: peripheral blood. The CDR3 loop reads CASSLVLSGELFF. The CDR3 DNA reads TGTGCCAGCAGTTTAGTCCTAAGTGGGGAGCTGTTTTTT.